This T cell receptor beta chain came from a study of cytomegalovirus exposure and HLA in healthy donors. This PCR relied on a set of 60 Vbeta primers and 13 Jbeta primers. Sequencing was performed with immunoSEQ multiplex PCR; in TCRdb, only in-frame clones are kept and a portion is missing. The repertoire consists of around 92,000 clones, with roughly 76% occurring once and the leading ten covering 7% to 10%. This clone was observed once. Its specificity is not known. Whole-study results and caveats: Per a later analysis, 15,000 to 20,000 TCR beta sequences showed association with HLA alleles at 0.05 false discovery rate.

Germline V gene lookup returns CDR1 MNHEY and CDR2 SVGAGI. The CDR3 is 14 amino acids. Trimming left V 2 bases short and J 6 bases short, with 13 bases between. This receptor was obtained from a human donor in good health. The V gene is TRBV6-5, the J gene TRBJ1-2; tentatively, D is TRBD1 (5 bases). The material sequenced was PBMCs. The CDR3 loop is CASSYSDGGDGYTF. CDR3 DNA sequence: TGTGCCAGCAGTTACAGCGATGGGGGGGATGGCTACACCTTC.